This T cell receptor (beta chain) was sequenced during a study of T cell responses to AZD1222 COVID-19 vaccine (dated by TCRdb to about 2021). Background on the whole study: AZD1222 recipients whose second dose came at about 4 weeks and those whose second dose came at about 12 weeks were combined into one group, since spike-specific TCR depth and breadth did not differ between the two schedules. A total of 233 trial participants underwent TCR sequencing, of whom about 200 received two doses of AZD1222 and about 26 received two doses of the MenACWY control vaccine. Trial participants were enrolled into age subgroups of 18-55, 56-69 and 70-plus years, which contained 148, 28 and 57 TCR-sequenced participants, respectively. The study at large found these results: Nearly half of unique spike-specific TCRs reportedly recognized epitopes outside regions mutated in the B.1.351 and B.1.1.7 variants. The whole spike protein was spanned by vaccine-associated CD4 TCRs, and dominant responses were seen in regions 160-218 and 743-854. Because no samples from the day 14 peak response were available, repertoires could be characterized only after the peak T cell response. Conclusions about previously exposed vaccinees are limited, since just six AZD1222 recipients were seropositive for SARS-CoV-2 at baseline. The 56-69-year group was small, and its depth increase did not reach significance, likely because of low power. A significant rise in spike-specific TCR breadth and depth was observed after two AZD1222 doses relative to day 0 and relative to MenACWY recipients. Most participants were white British and females outnumbered males, and the authors suggested that clonal diversity may have been underestimated.

Explained via the paper, the time point label denotes: baseline before first vaccination. Samples from vaccinated people were obtained from the UK trials COV001 and COV002, which included a single-blind randomized controlled phase 2/3 trial of AZD1222 (ChAdOx1 nCoV-19) in healthy adults. Trial participant PBMC samples were collected at day 0 and day 28 after the second dose for TCRbeta chain sequencing. Comments on this clone: The clone's antigen remains unknown. It has no much larger one-base neighbor in the sample; base qualities were not kept.

The CDR3 regions of human TCRbeta chains were analyzed by immunosequencing. In the paper's pipeline: TCRs in the repertoires were compared against a reference library of SARS-CoV-2-specific TCRs that had been generated with the MIRA antigen-specificity platform. Breadth was defined as the fraction of unique TCRs that were SARS-CoV-2-associated, and depth was defined as the fraction of total T cells that were SARS-CoV-2-associated. Using the MIRA data, each spike-specific TCR was assigned both to the spike region to which the TCR was reactive and to a CD4 or CD8 class. Log10-transformed breadth and depth values were compared by one-way ANOVA with Sidak's multiple comparisons tests. TCRdb's version of the immuneACCESS table is confined to in-frame rearrangements and falls short of the full clone set. An unresolved V gene accounts for under half of the shortfall where checked; the remainder is of unknown origin. D and trimming were read from the DNA, whereas the V and J calls and clone size are those reported in that table. The sample yields over 100,000 clones; around nine tenths were counted once. The ten largest clones capture 1.5% to 2% of the sample.

CDR1 LNHNV and CDR2 YYDKDF are derived from the germline V gene (reference sequence). V and J lose 6 bases and 0 bases, and a span of 6 bases separates them. The CDR3 contains 13 residues, cysteine and phenylalanine counted. The kept DNA is CDR3 alone, 39 bases in frame from the first base. The sequenced sample was peripheral blood, obtained on day 0 of AZD1222 vaccination. The receptor's source is an adult in good health. Recombination connected TRBV15 to TRBJ1-3; the D gene cannot be resolved reliably. The DNA reads as follows: TGTGCCACCAGTACTTACTCTGGAAACACCATATATTTT. This codes for CATSTYSGNTIYF.